This TCR beta chain derives from a study of blood T cells in healthy people across ages. Study results and caveats: Compared with aged donors, long-lived donors showed fewer expanded clones, suggesting selection.

Then a second PCR, running roughly 7 to 11 cycles, was carried out with a sample-barcoded 5' primer and a J-beta primer mix. TCRdb ran MiXCR on the 5' RACE reads and lists one entry per CDR3 protein. The data show 630,000 or so distinct CDR3 sequences, with approximately 29% seen just once and 15% to 19% held by the top ten. V lost 3 bases and J 13 bases, leaving 25 bases between the germline ends. Per germline, CDR1 MGHRA and CDR2 YSYEKL. This CDR3 spans 16 amino acids. This clonotype has more than one count but fewer than ten. What it recognizes is unknown. One base away lies a much larger clone, so this may be a sequencing read error.

The sequenced material came from blood. This chain uses TRBV4-1 with TRBJ2-1; the D gene is possibly TRBD1 (6 bases). The clonotype originates from a woman of 80 years or more in good health. CDR3 sequence (DNA): TGCGCCAGCAGCCAGGGAACAGGGATCTTCGGAGAGACCCAGTTCTTC. Translation gives CASSQGTGIFGETQFF.